These T cell receptor beta chains were read from a single sample in a study of cytomegalovirus exposure and HLA in healthy donors. Method: immunoSEQ multiplex PCR; TCRdb's copy keeps in-frame clones and lacks some. The sample contains roughly 100,000 clones, more than 70% of which appear only once. The specimen was PBMCs. All receptors come from a female donor in good health and CMV-seronegative. Each CDR3 is given with its conserved first and last residue. The D gene is left open where the match is weak. Not all rows give a size; the values are once, few, many and, for expanded clones, a class.

size,D,V,J,DNA,CDR3
NA,TRBD1,TRBV29-1,TRBJ2-5,TGCAGCGTTGGGGGACAGGGCCAAGAGACCCAGTACTTC,CSVGGQGQETQYF
NA,NA,TRBV7-9,TRBJ1-4,TGTGCCACCGCGTCGGTGTCAGGGTTGGGTGAAAAACTGTTTTTT,CATASVSGLGEKLFF
NA,TRBD2,TRBV19,TRBJ2-1,TGTGCCAGTAGACCCAATATGGGACTAGCGGGAGGGAGCTCCTACAATGAGCAGTTCTTC,CASRPNMGLAGGSSYNEQFF
NA,TRBD1,TRBV28,TRBJ1-1,TGTGCCAGCAAAGGGGGCCCGACAAGGGAGTGGTCAGGAACTGAAGCTTTCTTT,CASKGGPTREWSGTEAFF
NA,TRBD2,TRBV10-1,TRBJ2-1,TGCGCCAGCAGTGAAAGCGGGTCGGGGGGTGAGCAGTTCTTC,CASSESGSGGEQFF
once,NA,TRBV5-6,TRBJ2-3,TGTGCCAGCAGCTTGGCGTTTACAGATACGCAGTATTTT,CASSLAFTDTQYF
NA,NA,TRBV7-6,TRBJ2-7,TGTGCCAGCAGCCCTCCAGCAGGGGGGAGCTCCTACGAGCAGTACTTC,CASSPPAGGSSYEQYF
few,NA,TRBV6-5,TRBJ2-5,TGTGCCAGCAGTTACTTGGGCGGGGGCGAGACCCAGTACTTC,CASSYLGGGETQYF
NA,NA,TRBV10-1,TRBJ1-1,TGCGCCAGCAGTGGCGTATCCGGAGCTTTCTTT,CASSGVSGAFF
NA,NA,TRBV6-5,TRBJ2-5,TGTGCCAGCAGCCCGGAGGGAGAGACCCAGTACTTC,CASSPEGETQYF